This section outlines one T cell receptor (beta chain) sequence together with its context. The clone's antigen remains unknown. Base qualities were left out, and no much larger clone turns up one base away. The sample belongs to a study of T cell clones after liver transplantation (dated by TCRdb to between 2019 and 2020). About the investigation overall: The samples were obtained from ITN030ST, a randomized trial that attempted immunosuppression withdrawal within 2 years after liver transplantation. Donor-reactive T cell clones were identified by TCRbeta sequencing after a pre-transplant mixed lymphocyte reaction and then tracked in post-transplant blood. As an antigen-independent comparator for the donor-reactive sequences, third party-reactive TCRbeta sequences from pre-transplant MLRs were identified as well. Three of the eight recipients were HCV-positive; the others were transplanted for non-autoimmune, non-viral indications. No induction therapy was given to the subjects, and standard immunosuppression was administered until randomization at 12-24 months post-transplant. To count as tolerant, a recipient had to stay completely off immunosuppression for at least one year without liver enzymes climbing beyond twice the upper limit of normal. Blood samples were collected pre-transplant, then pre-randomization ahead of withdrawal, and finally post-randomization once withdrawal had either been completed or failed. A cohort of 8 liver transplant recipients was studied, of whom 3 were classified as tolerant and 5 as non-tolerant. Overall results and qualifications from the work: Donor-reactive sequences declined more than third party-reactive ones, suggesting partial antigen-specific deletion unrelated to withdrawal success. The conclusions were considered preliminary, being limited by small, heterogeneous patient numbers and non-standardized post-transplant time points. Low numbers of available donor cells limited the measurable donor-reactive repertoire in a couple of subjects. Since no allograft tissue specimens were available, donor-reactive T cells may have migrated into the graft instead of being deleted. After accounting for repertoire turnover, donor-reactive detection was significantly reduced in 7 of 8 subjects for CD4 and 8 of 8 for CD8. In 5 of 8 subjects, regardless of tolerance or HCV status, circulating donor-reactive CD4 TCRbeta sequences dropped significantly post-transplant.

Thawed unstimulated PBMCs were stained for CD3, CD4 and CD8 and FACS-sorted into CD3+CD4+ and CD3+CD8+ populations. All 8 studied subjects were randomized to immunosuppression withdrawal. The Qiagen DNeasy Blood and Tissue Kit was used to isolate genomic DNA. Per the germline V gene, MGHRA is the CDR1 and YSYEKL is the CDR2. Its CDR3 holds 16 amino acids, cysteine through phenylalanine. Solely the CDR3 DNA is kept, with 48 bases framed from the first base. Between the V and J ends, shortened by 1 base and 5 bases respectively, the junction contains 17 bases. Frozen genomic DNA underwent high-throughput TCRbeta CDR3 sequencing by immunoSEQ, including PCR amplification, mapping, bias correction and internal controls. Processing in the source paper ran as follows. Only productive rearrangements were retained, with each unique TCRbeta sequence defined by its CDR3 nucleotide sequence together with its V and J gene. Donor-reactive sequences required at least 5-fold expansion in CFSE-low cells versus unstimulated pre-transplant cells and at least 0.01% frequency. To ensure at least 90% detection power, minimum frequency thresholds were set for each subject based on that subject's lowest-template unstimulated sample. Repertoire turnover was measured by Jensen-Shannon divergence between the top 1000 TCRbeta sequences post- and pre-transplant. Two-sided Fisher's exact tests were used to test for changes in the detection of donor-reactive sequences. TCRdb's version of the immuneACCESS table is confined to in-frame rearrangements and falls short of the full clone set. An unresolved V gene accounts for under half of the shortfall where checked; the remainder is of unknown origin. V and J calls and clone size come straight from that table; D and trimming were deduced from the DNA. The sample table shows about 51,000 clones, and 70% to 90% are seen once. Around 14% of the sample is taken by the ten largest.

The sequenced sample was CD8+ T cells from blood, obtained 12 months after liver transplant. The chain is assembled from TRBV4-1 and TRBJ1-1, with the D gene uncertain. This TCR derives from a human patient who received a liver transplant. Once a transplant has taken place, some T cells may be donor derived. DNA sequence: TGCGCCAGCAGCCAAGTTTCGGTCCCGGTCGCTACTGAAGCTTTCTTT. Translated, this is CASSQVSVPVATEAFF.